There are a few counts of the clone carrying this TCR beta chain. What it binds is unknown. The CD4+ and CD8+ fractions came from positive magnetic bead selection and were purity-checked by flow cytometry. The protocol was immunoSEQ multiplex PCR, while the TCRdb copy is restricted to in-frame clones and leaves out a portion. The data show about 23,000 clones, with 80% to 90% seen just once and approximately 3.8% held by the top ten. The data belong to a study of somatic mutations in cytotoxic T cells in rheumatoid arthritis. This CDR3 spans 15 amino acids. Germline V gene sequence: CDR1 MNHEY, CDR2 SMNVEV (reference sequence). V lost 3 bases to trimming and J lost 2 bases, with 12 bases between them. Study-wide results and limits: Antigens targeted by the expanded CD8+ clones were unknown. Unlike healthy controls, rheumatoid arthritis patients had CD8+ clonality that increased with age. A finding that went unadjusted for multiple comparisons was the slight underrepresentation of TRBV07 in rheumatoid arthritis patients.

The specimen sequenced was CD8+ T cells sorted from blood. This TCR was recovered from an adult with rheumatoid arthritis. The rearrangement links TRBV27 to TRBJ2-3; D is tentatively TRBD1 or TRBD2 (5 bases each). In DNA, the CDR3 is TGTGCCAGCAGTTTGGGGGTATTACCCACAGATACGCAGTATTTT. It translates to CASSLGVLPTDTQYF.